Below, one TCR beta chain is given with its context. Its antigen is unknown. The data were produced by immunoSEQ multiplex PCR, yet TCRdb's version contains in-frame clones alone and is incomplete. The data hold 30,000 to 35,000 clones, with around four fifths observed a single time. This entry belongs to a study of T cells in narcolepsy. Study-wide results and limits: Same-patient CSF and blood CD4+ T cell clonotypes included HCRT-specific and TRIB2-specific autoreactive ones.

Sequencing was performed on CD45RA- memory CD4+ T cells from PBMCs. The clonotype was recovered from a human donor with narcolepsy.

The CDR3 bases are TGTGCCAGCAGCGTGAGCAGGGGGGGTAATGAAAAACTGTTTTTT. Residues: CASSVSRGGNEKLFF. The rearrangement joins TRBV9 to TRBJ1-4, with TRBD1 matching over 7 bases. The germline gives CDR1 SGDLS, CDR2 YYNGEE. V lost 2 bases and J lost 4; bases outside the gene matches: 5. The CDR3 has 15 residues. The full variable domain, completed using reference TRBV9 and TRBJ1-4, is DSGVTQTPKHLITATGQRVTLRCSPRSGDLSVYWYQQSLDQGLQFLIQYYNGEERAKGNILERFSAQQFPDLHSELNLSSLELGDSALYFCASSVSRGGNEKLFFGSGTQLSVL.